A selection of T cell receptor beta chains follows, all from one sample in a study of cytomegalovirus exposure and HLA in healthy donors. The table came from immunoSEQ multiplex PCR; TCRdb's copy has only in-frame clones and leaves some out. The sample lists 150,000 to 180,000 clones, 85% to 90% seen once, with around 2.1% in the top ten. The sequencing sample was made of PBMCs. All receptors come from a human donor in good health. Each CDR3 is given with its conserved first and last residue. D genes are given only for firm matches. Size values are once, few and many counts, or a class for expanded clones, and some rows have none.

V gene	clone size	J gene	D gene	CDR3 DNA	CDR3 protein
TRBV7-2	once	TRBJ2-7	-	TGTGCCAGCAGCCCAGGGCCAACCTACGAGCAGTACTTC	CASSPGPTYEQYF
TRBV14	-	TRBJ2-3	TRBD2	TGTGCCAGCAGCCAAGTCCGGACTAGTACAGATACGCAGTATTTT	CASSQVRTSTDTQYF
TRBV15	-	TRBJ2-1	-	TGTGCCACCAGCAGAGATCCTAGCGATCGGGGAGTCGCCTGGAATGAGCAGTTCTTC	CATSRDPSDRGVAWNEQFF
TRBV2	few	TRBJ2-7	TRBD2	TGTGCCAGCAGGCGAAGCGGGGGGCTTTACTCCTACGAGCAGTACTTC	CASRRSGGLYSYEQYF
TRBV5-1	-	TRBJ1-2	-	TGCGCCAGCAGCTTCGGAGGAGGGGAAGGCTATGGCTACACCTTC	CASSFGGGEGYGYTF
TRBV21-1	-	TRBJ2-7	-	TGTGCCAGCAGCAAAGCCCCGGACAGGGTGTCCTCCTACGAGCAGTACTTC	CASSKAPDRVSSYEQYF
TRBV27	-	TRBJ2-5	-	TGTGCCAGCCGTGGTAGAGTGGAGACCCAGTACTTC	CASRGRVETQYF
TRBV6-5	once	TRBJ1-5	-	TGTGCCAGCAGTTCACTACAGGGAATTGACCAGCCCCAGCATTTT	CASSSLQGIDQPQHF
TRBV7-8	-	TRBJ2-3	-	TGTGCCAGCAGCTGGGGCGGGGGCGAGGATACGCAGTATTTT	CASSWGGGEDTQYF
TRBV10-1	-	TRBJ1-2	-	TGCGCCAGCAGTGAGTCTAGTTGGAGTGGCTACACCTTC	CASSESSWSGYTF
TRBV13	few	TRBJ1-5	-	TGTGCCAGCAGCAACACCAATCAGCCCCAGCATTTT	CASSNTNQPQHF
TRBV7-9	-	TRBJ1-1	-	TGTGCCAGCAGTTCGACAGCTATGAACACTGAAGCTTTCTTT	CASSSTAMNTEAFF
TRBV6-4	-	TRBJ2-1	TRBD2	TGTGCCAGCGCCAGGACTAGCGGGAGGGAAAATGAGCAGTTCTTC	CASARTSGRENEQFF
TRBV4-1	few	TRBJ1-2	-	TGCGCCAGCAGCCAAGGGGGCAGCTCTAACTATGGCTACACCTTC	CASSQGGSSNYGYTF
TRBV25-1	-	TRBJ2-5	-	TGTGCCAGCAGTGATCCCATGGAGGGGGCGGGGACCCAGTACTTC	CASSDPMEGAGTQYF
TRBV11-2	-	TRBJ1-4	-	TGTGCCAGCAGCGACAAGTGGGAGGAAACGGGTGAAAAACTGTTTTTT	CASSDKWEETGEKLFF
TRBV5-1	few	TRBJ2-3	-	TGCGCCAGCGGAAGCGGGGAGGGGGACACAGATACGCAGTATTTT	CASGSGEGDTDTQYF
TRBV5-4	once	TRBJ1-2	-	TGTGCCAGCAGAGCTTTCGGACAGTCGTTCGGCTACACCTTC	CASRAFGQSFGYTF
TRBV28	-	TRBJ1-5	-	TGTGCCAGCAGCCGACCCGACAGGAGCAATCAGCCCCAGCATTTT	CASSRPDRSNQPQHF
TRBV5-1	-	TRBJ1-1	-	TGCGCCAGCAGCTTGGCCCGCGGCATTGAAGCTTTCTTT	CASSLARGIEAFF